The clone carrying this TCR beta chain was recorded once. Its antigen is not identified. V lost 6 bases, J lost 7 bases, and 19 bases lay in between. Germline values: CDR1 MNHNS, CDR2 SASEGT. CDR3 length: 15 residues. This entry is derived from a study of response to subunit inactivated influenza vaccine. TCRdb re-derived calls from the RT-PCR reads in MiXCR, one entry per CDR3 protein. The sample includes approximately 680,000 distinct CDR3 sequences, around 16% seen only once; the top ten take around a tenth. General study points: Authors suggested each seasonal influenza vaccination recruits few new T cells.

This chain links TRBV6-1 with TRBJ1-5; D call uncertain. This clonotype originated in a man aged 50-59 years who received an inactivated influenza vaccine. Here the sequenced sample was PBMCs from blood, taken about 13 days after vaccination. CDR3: CASSPWKGPGQPQHF. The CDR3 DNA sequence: TGTGCCAGCAGCCCCTGGAAGGGCCCCGGGCAGCCCCAGCATTTT.